The 30 T cell receptor beta chains below all came from one sample that was sequenced in a study of blood T cell repertoires in COVID-19. TCRdb's table, derived via immunoSEQ multiplex PCR, lists solely in-frame clones and lacks some. The sample comprises roughly 69,000 clones, less than 85% of which are singletons, and less than 15% rests with the top ten. The sample was peripheral blood. Receptors were obtained from a man aged 45-60 years with COVID-19, enrolled during active disease.

This clone was observed a handful of times. This chain uses TRBV19 with TRBJ2-5, with 7 bases that match TRBD2. This CDR3 contains 15 residues. The V gene end was trimmed by 5 bases and the J gene end by 2 bases; junction bases not matched to a gene: 8. Germline assignment: CDR1 LNHDA and CDR2 SQIVND (reference sequence). DNA of the CDR3: TGTGCCAGTAGTTTGGCGGGAGACATTCAAGAGACCCAGTACTTC. Its protein is CASSLAGDIQETQYF. The variable domain in full, completed from reference TRBV19 and TRBJ2-5, reads DGGITQSPKYLFRKEGQNVTLSCEQNLNHDAMYWYRQDPGQGLRLIYYSQIVNDFQKGDIAEGYSVSREKKESFPLTVTSAQKNPTAFYLCASSLAGDIQETQYFGPGTRLLVL.

This chain joins TRBV4-1 and TRBJ2-1, with 8 bases matching TRBD2. CDR1 is MGHRA, CDR2 YSYEKL, per germline. The CDR3 spans 15 residues. J lost 2 bases, V lost 4 bases, and 4 bases had no gene match. CDR3 amino acids: CASSPGGAPYNEQFF. The CDR3 bases are TGCGCCAGCAGCCCCGGGGGGGCCCCCTACAATGAGCAGTTCTTC.

The chain couples TRBV19 to TRBJ2-2, with TRBD2 identical over 8 bases. The CDR3 runs to 15 residues. The germline CDR1 and CDR2 sequences are LNHDA and SQIVND (reference sequence). Trimming cost V 3 bases and J 6 bases; bases outside gene matches: 6. In DNA form, the CDR3 reads TGTGCCAGTAGTATCCGTCGGGGGGGAGCCGGGGAGCTGTTTTTT. Translated, it gives CASSIRRGGAGELFF. Using reference TRBV19 and TRBJ2-2 for the parts outside the CDR3, the full variable domain is DGGITQSPKYLFRKEGQNVTLSCEQNLNHDAMYWYRQDPGQGLRLIYYSQIVNDFQKGDIAEGYSVSREKKESFPLTVTSAQKNPTAFYLCASSIRRGGAGELFFGEGSRLTVL.

The chain carries TRBV4-2 and TRBJ1-1; D unresolved. The CDR3 is 14 residues long. CDR1 is LGHNA and CDR2 is YNFKEQ in the germline V gene. Trimming took 2 bases from V and 1 from J, leaving 8 bases between them. CDR3 nucleotides: TGTGCCAGCAGCCAATCGACGGGGAACACTGAAGCTTTCTTT. Translating it yields CASSQSTGNTEAFF.

This chain joins TRBV3-1 (or the pseudogene TRBV3-2) and TRBJ2-7; D is unclear. This CDR3 has 12 residues. Trimming took off 6 bases at V and 0 bases at J, with 6 bases between the two ends. Germline V gives CDR1 LGHDT, CDR2 YNNKEL (reference sequence). CDR3 residues: CASSSSSYEQYF. The CDR3, as DNA: TGTGCCAGCAGTTCGAGCTCCTACGAGCAGTACTTC.

The chain is built from TRBV4-1 and TRBJ1-2; D is uncertain. Germline values: CDR1 MGHRA, CDR2 YSYEKL. The CDR3 has 11 residues. V was cut by 2 bases and J by 8 bases, with 6 bases left in between. The CDR3 loop is CASSQSLGYTF. CDR3 in DNA: TGCGCCAGCAGCCAAAGTCTAGGCTACACCTTC.

The J gene is TRBJ1-3, the V gene TRBV15; 7 bases match TRBD1. There are 17 residues in the CDR3. Germline CDR1 reads LNHNV; CDR2 reads YYDKDF (reference sequence). V lost 1 base and J lost 2; bases outside the gene matches: 8. CDR3 amino acids: CATSRVKGTVAGNTIYF. Here the CDR3 DNA reads TGTGCCACCAGCAGAGTTAAGGGGACAGTCGCTGGAAACACCATATATTTT.

The chain joins TRBV5-6 to TRBJ2-7; 7 nucleotides match TRBD2. Germline CDR1 is SGHDT and CDR2 is YYEEEE. With V trimmed by 6 bases and J by 2 bases, 14 bases remained unmatched. This CDR3 has 16 residues. CDR3 bases: TGTGCCAGCACCAACCCCGGGGGGAATACACCCTACGAGCAGTACTTC. Protein: CASTNPGGNTPYEQYF.

This clone occurred once. The rearrangement uses TRBV19 and TRBJ2-3; TRBD1 matches at 11 bases. The junction had 6 bases not matched to a gene; V was cut back by 3 bases and J by 4 bases. The CDR3 totals 16 residues. Germline V gene sequence: CDR1 LNHDA, CDR2 SQIVND (reference sequence). The CDR3 reads CASSIWDRGSADTQYF. The CDR3 coding sequence is TGTGCCAGTAGTATCTGGGACAGGGGGTCCGCAGATACGCAGTATTTT.

This clone was found once. The rearrangement links TRBV27 to TRBJ2-2; 7 bases fit TRBD1. The ends lost 4 bases at V and 6 bases at J; junction bases unmatched: 8. Germline CDR1 is MNHEY and CDR2 is SMNVEV (reference sequence). The CDR3 is made up of 15 amino acids. CDR3 in amino acids: CASSWRQGGPGELFF. CDR3 nucleotides: TGTGCCAGCAGTTGGCGACAGGGCGGGCCCGGGGAGCTGTTTTTT.

This chain uses TRBV18 with TRBJ2-7; 9 bases agree with TRBD2. CDR1 and CDR2 from the germline V gene are KGHSH and LQKENI. V gave up 6 bases and J gave up 6 bases; unmatched junction bases: 6. The CDR3 is 13 amino acids. As DNA, the CDR3 is TGTGCCAGCTCGAGCGGGGGGTTTGCCGAGCAGTACTTC. This translates into CASSSGGFAEQYF.

CDR3 region: CASSITTGWNYGYTF. In DNA, the CDR3 is TGTGCCAGTAGTATAACGACAGGGTGGAACTATGGCTACACCTTC. The gene calls are TRBV19 and TRBJ1-2, with 7 bases identical to TRBD1. CDR1 and CDR2 (germline): LNHDA, SQIVND (reference sequence). The junction had 5 bases not matched to a gene; V was cut back by 2 bases and J by 2 bases. The CDR3 extends over 15 amino acids.

The chain is built from TRBV29-1 and TRBJ2-3; D ambiguous. The germline V gene has CDR1 SQVTM and CDR2 ANQGSEA. The CDR3 covers 12 residues. Between the trimmed V and J ends, which lost 2 bases and 4 bases, there was a span of 7 bases. Here the CDR3 DNA reads TGCAGCGTTGAACTATCCTCAGATACGCAGTATTTT. It is translated as CSVELSSDTQYF.

This chain links TRBV24-1 with TRBJ1-6, with D unresolved. Germline values: CDR1 KGHDR, CDR2 SFDVKD. V lost 5 bases, J lost 0 bases, and 10 bases lay in between. CDR3 size: 16 residues. CDR3 in amino acids: CATSGSGSSYNSPLHF. CDR3 nucleotide sequence: TGTGCCACCAGTGGATCGGGAAGCTCCTATAATTCACCCCTCCACTTT.

The chain recombines TRBV18 with TRBJ1-1; no firm D call. The CDR3 runs 15 residues. With 0 bases removed from V and 3 bases from J, the gap between germline ends came to 11 bases. The germline CDR1 and CDR2 sequences are KGHSH and LQKENI. The CDR3 spells CASSPPEGAHTEAFF. CDR3 bases: TGTGCCAGCTCACCACCGGAGGGTGCACACACTGAAGCTTTCTTT.

This chain links TRBV5-1 with TRBJ2-3; TRBD1 matches at 9 bases. The CDR3 totals 14 residues. Unmatched junction bases numbered 0, after V lost 0 bases and J lost 4 bases. Germline V gene lookup returns CDR1 SGHRS and CDR2 YFSETQ. The CDR3 protein is CASSLGQGADTQYF. CDR3 sequence (DNA): TGCGCCAGCAGCTTGGGACAGGGGGCAGATACGCAGTATTTT.

This sequence joins TRBV6-5 and TRBJ2-5; 7 nucleotides match TRBD2. The CDR3 runs to 13 residues. V lost 7 bases and J lost 9; bases outside the gene matches: 11. Germline V gives CDR1 MNHEY, CDR2 SVGAGI. DNA for the CDR3: TGTGCCAGCACCACCGGGACTACTCGGGCCCAGTACTTC. Amino acid sequence: CASTTGTTRAQYF.

The J gene is TRBJ1-1, the V gene TRBV28; D may be TRBD1 (5 bases). CDR1 and CDR2 from the germline V gene are MDHEN and SYDVKM. The CDR3 runs to 13 residues. The V end was cut by 4 bases, the J end by 1 base, with 7 bases between. The CDR3 sequence: CASSSQGNTEAFF. CDR3 coding DNA: TGTGCCAGCAGTTCGCAGGGGAACACTGAAGCTTTCTTT. The full variable domain, with the rest looked up from reference TRBV28 and TRBJ1-1, is DVKVTQSSRYLVKRTGEKVFLECVQDMDHENMFWYRQDPGLGLRLIYFSYDVKMKEKGDIPEGYSVSREKKERFSLILESASTNQTSMYLCASSSQGNTEAFFGQGTRLTVV.

In DNA, the CDR3 is TGTGCCAGCAGCTTAGACAGGGGGCAAGGCGGAGGCTACACCTTC. Protein sequence: CASSLDRGQGGGYTF. The gene calls are TRBV7-6 and TRBJ1-2; 9 bases match TRBD1. In germline, CDR1 is SGHVS, CDR2 FNYEAQ. With 1 base clipped from V and 8 bases from J, the junction kept 8 bases outside the gene matches. This CDR3 has 15 residues.

The rearrangement links TRBV7-9 to TRBJ1-1, with a possible D match to TRBD1 (6 bases). Germline values: CDR1 SEHNR, CDR2 FQNEAQ (reference sequence). CDR3 length equals 17 residues. Trimming removed 1 base at V and 4 bases at J, with 19 bases between. In DNA form, the CDR3 reads TGTGCCAGCAGCTTAGGGGGGGGGCCTCCCAAGGCCACTGAAGCTTTCTTT. This sequence encodes CASSLGGGPPKATEAFF.

V and J are TRBV27 and TRBJ1-2, with TRBD1 as a possible D gene (6 bases). This CDR3 region has 14 residues. Trimming left V 5 bases short and J 4 bases short, with 14 bases between. Per the germline V gene, CDR1 is MNHEY and CDR2 is SMNVEV (reference sequence). For the CDR3, the DNA is TGTGCCAGCAGTGTCACAGGGAATGGCTATGGCTACACCTTC. Amino acid sequence: CASSVTGNGYGYTF.

This clone was counted many times. V is TRBV11-2 and J is TRBJ1-6; possibly TRBD1 for D (6 bases). Germline assignment: CDR1 SGHAT and CDR2 FQNNGV. Trimming cost V 3 bases and J 3 bases, with 12 bases left between them. This CDR3 is built from 16 residues. The CDR3, as DNA: TGTGCCAGCAGCTTCAAGGGGGATGGCTATAATTCACCCCTCCACTTT. Translated: CASSFKGDGYNSPLHF.

This CDR3 is CASSQGQGADNEQFF. The CDR3 coding sequence is TGTGCCAGCAGCCAAGGACAGGGGGCCGACAATGAGCAGTTCTTC. V and J are TRBV4-2 and TRBJ2-1; TRBD1 matches at 10 bases. The junction had 2 bases not matched to a gene; V was cut back by 1 base and J by 5 bases. From germline, CDR1 is LGHNA and CDR2 YNFKEQ. The CDR3 loop spans 15 amino acids.

This chain joins TRBV3-1 (or the pseudogene TRBV3-2) and TRBJ1-2; 8 positions match TRBD1. Germline V CDR1 and CDR2: LGHDT, YNNKEL (reference sequence). This CDR3 is 14 amino acids long. The ends lost 4 bases at V and 8 bases at J; junction bases unmatched: 9. The DNA of the CDR3 is TGTGCCAGCAGCCCCCCGGACAGGGCGGGAGGCTACACCTTC. It encodes CASSPPDRAGGYTF.

This sequence joins TRBV19 and TRBJ1-5; possibly TRBD1 for D (6 bases). The CDR3 runs 16 residues. Trimming stripped 7 bases from V and 4 bases from J, with 20 bases between. CDR1 LNHDA and CDR2 SQIVND come from the germline V gene (reference sequence). Written as DNA, the CDR3 is TGTGCCAGTACCCCGCCCCCCCAGGGGCTAAATCAGCCCCAGCATTTT. This sequence encodes CASTPPPQGLNQPQHF.

This chain uses TRBV6-2 or TRBV6-3 with TRBJ2-7, with 7 bases matching TRBD1. V shed 5 bases and J 3 bases; nucleotides not matched to a gene: 16. CDR1 is MNHEY and CDR2 is SVGEGT in the germline V gene. There are 17 residues in the CDR3. This chain's CDR3 is CASSNGLDRVQFYEQYF. DNA of the CDR3: TGTGCCAGCAGTAACGGACTCGACAGGGTACAATTCTACGAGCAGTACTTC.

The chain joins TRBV7-9 to TRBJ2-7; D unclear. Germline V gene sequence: CDR1 SEHNR, CDR2 FQNEAQ (reference sequence). With 3 bases removed from V and 1 base from J, the gap between germline ends came to 10 bases. The CDR3 extends over 14 amino acids. CDR3 nucleotides: TGTGCCAGCAGCTTGACACCGAAGTCCTACGAGCAGTACTTC. Translating gives CASSLTPKSYEQYF.

The chain is built from TRBV27 and TRBJ2-7; D is unresolved. The V gene lost 1 base and the J gene lost 5 bases, with 12 bases spanning the gap. This CDR3 is built from 14 residues. Germline V gene lookup returns CDR1 MNHEY and CDR2 SMNVEV (reference sequence). CDR3 DNA: TGTGCCAGCAGTTTATTTGGCGGCCAAGACGAGCAGTACTTC. Its translation: CASSLFGGQDEQYF.

The chain links TRBV27 to TRBJ2-3, with 9 bases identical to TRBD1. Germline trimming cut 10 bases from V and 4 bases from J; bases unmatched to any gene: 12. The germline gives CDR1 MNHEY, CDR2 SMNVEV (reference sequence). This CDR3 has 15 residues. CDR3 nucleotides: TGTGCCACCAAACAACAGGGGGCAGGGGCAGATACGCAGTATTTT. Its translation: CATKQQGAGADTQYF.

This chain joins TRBV5-1 and TRBJ2-2; 9 nucleotides line up with TRBD1. The CDR3 loop spans 16 amino acids. The J segment lost 4 bases and the V segment lost 3 bases, leaving 7 bases of the junction unmatched. CDR1 and CDR2 from the germline V gene are SGHRS and YFSETQ. CDR3 protein: CASSWGDRVGTGELFF. CDR3 nucleotides: TGCGCCAGCAGCTGGGGGGACAGGGTTGGCACCGGGGAGCTGTTTTTT.